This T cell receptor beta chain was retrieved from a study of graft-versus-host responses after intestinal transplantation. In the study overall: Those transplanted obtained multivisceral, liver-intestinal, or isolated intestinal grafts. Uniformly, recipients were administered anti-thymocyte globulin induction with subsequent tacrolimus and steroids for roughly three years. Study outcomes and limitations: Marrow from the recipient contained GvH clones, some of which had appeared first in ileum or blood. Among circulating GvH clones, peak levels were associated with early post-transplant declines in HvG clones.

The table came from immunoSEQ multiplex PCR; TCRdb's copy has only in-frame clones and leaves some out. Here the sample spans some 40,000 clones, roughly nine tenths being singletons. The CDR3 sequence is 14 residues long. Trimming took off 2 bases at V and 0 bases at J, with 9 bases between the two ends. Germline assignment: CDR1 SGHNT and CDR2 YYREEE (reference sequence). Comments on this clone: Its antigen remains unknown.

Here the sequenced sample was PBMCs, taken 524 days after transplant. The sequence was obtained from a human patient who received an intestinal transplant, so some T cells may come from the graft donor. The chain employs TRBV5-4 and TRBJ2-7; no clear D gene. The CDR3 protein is CASSFRTSSYEQYF. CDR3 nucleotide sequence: TGTGCCAGCAGCTTCCGGACCAGCTCCTACGAGCAGTACTTC.